This T cell receptor (beta chain) was observed in a study of blood T cell repertoires in COVID-19. TCRdb's copy holds only in-frame clones and misses some; the assay was immunoSEQ multiplex PCR. The table includes about 59,000 clones, around nine tenths detected once. This clonotype was obtained from a woman aged 80 or older with active COVID-19. Sequenced material: peripheral blood.

CDR3 loop: CASALPPRQGFSYGYTF. Written as DNA, the CDR3 is TGTGCCAGTGCTTTGCCCCCCCGCCAGGGGTTTAGCTATGGCTACACCTTC. The V call is TRBV19, the J call TRBJ1-2; D possibly corresponds to TRBD1 (6 bases). Germline V CDR1 and CDR2: LNHDA, SQIVND (reference sequence). The CDR3 length is 17 residues. V lost 8 bases to trimming and J lost 4 bases, with 26 bases between them.